A single sample gave rise to the 28 T cell receptor beta chains below, sequenced in a study of regulatory T cells in long-lasting Graves disease. Sequencing libraries for TCR beta were prepared with iRepertoire HTBI primers and Arm-PCR of CDR3 regions. TCRdb re-called the multiplex PCR reads through MiXCR, storing one row per CDR3 protein. The top ten clones hold less than 9% of a sample with over 450,000 distinct CDR3 sequences, under 25% of them seen once. The time point: persistent/refractory GD, antithyroid drugs over 5 years with positive TRAb. Isolated PBMC RNA provided the starting material for the TCR library. Sequencing used peripheral blood mononuclear cells (PBMCs), obtained when the disease was refractory, from a patient treated with antithyroid drugs. The receptor source for this set is a female donor with Graves disease.

This rearrangement joins TRBV6-5 to TRBJ2-6, with unresolved D. The CDR3 extends over 17 amino acids. Germline CDR1 MNHEY, CDR2 SVGAGI. V was cut by 0 bases and J by 0 bases, with 9 bases left in between. The CDR3 here is CASSYSPGLSGANVLTF. CDR3 DNA: TGTGCCAGCAGTTACTCTCCGGGCCTCTCTGGGGCCAACGTCCTGACTTTC.

This clonotype was counted at least ten times. The chain links TRBV12-3 or TRBV12-4 to TRBJ1-5; D not certain. The CDR3 has 13 residues. V lost 6 bases to trimming and J lost 7 bases, with 13 bases between them. Here the CDR3 DNA reads TGTGCCAGCAGGGACTCCCGAAGCCAGCCCCAGCATTTT. This sequence encodes CASRDSRSQPQHF.

There are many counts of this clonotype. V and J are TRBV27 and TRBJ1-6, with D perhaps matching TRBD1 (5 bases). Trimming took off 6 bases at V and 5 bases at J, with 14 bases between the two ends. CDR1 is MNHEY and CDR2 is SMNVEV in the germline V gene (reference sequence). The CDR3 is made up of 15 amino acids. CDR3 coding DNA: TGTGCCAGCAGCTTGTCGCAGGGACATAATTCACCCCTCCACTTT. This translates into CASSLSQGHNSPLHF.

This chain joins TRBV7-9 and TRBJ1-6; D is unresolved. CDR1 SEHNR and CDR2 FQNEAQ come from the germline V gene (reference sequence). V lost 3 bases and J 0 bases, leaving 12 bases between the germline ends. The CDR3 totals 17 residues. The DNA for the CDR3 is TGTGCCAGCAGCTTTCAAGGCCGCAGCTCCTATAATTCACCCCTCCACTTT. It encodes CASSFQGRSSYNSPLHF.

In its sample, this clonotype was seen many times. One junction end does not reproduce the germline sequence, and a read error may be involved. The V and J genes are TRBV28 and TRBJ1-6; D is perhaps TRBD1 (5 bases). From germline, CDR1 is MDHEN and CDR2 SYDVKM. The CDR3 has 14 residues. CDR3 sequence: CASRPGGGNSPLHF. CDR3 nucleotides: TGTGCCAGCAGGCCGGGGGGGGGTAATTCACCCCTCCACTTC.

This clonotype was seen repeatedly, ten times or more. This chain uses TRBV12-3 or TRBV12-4 with TRBJ2-2; tentatively, D is TRBD1 (6 bases). The V end was cut by 3 bases, the J end by 7 bases, with 12 bases between. This CDR3 region has 14 residues. The CDR3 DNA sequence: TGTGCCAGCAGTTTGGACAGAATCGTCGGGGAGCTGTTTTTT. Its protein is CASSLDRIVGELFF.

The chain has TRBV29-1 and TRBJ2-7, with D possibly being TRBD2 (6 bases). Trimming shortened V by 6 bases and J by 6 bases, and 15 bases separated the two germline ends. This CDR3 comprises 12 residues. CDR1 and CDR2 (germline): SQVTM, ANQGSEA. The CDR3: CSVLPGSSEQYF. In DNA, the CDR3 is TGCAGCGTCCTTCCCGGGAGCAGCGAGCAGTACTTC.

This clonotype was observed at least ten times. The chain employs TRBV28 and TRBJ2-2; 7 bases are a match to TRBD1. The CDR3 spans 16 residues. CDR1 is MDHEN and CDR2 is SYDVKM in the germline V gene. Trimming took 6 bases from V and 8 from J; bases not matched to a gene: 15. CDR3 sequence: CASRTGTAKSFGELFF. For the CDR3, the DNA is TGTGCCAGCAGGACCGGGACAGCGAAGAGTTTTGGGGAGCTGTTTTTT.

There are many counts of this clonotype. The chain has TRBV19 and TRBJ2-6; 7 bases line up with TRBD2. Per the germline V gene, CDR1 is LNHDA and CDR2 is SQIVND (reference sequence). The V gene end was trimmed by 8 bases and the J gene end by 1 base; junction bases not matched to a gene: 14. This CDR3 has 18 residues. The CDR3 DNA reads as TGTGCCAGTGCTCACCGGGACGTCGGGAGGTCTGGGGCCAACGTCCTGACTTTC. Protein: CASAHRDVGRSGANVLTF.

V is TRBV11-2 and J is TRBJ2-7; the match to TRBD2 covers 7 bases. CDR1 is SGHAT, CDR2 FQNNGV, per germline. The V segment lost 7 bases and the J segment 5 bases; nucleotides outside the gene matches: 11. The CDR3 covers 14 residues. CDR3 in DNA: TGTGCCAGCACCCCCCGAGGGAGGGTGGACGAGCAGTACTTC. Amino acid sequence: CASTPRGRVDEQYF. The whole variable domain, filled in from reference TRBV11-2 and TRBJ2-7, reads EAGVAQSPRYKIIEKRQSVAFWCNPISGHATLYWYQQILGQGPKLLIQFQNNGVVDDSQLPKDRFSAERLKGVDSTLKIQPAKLEDSAVYLCASTPRGRVDEQYFGPGTRLTVT.

The chain joins TRBV6-2 or TRBV6-3 to TRBJ2-1; TRBD1 matches 8 bases. The V gene's germline CDR1 is MNHEY and CDR2 SVGEGT. V lost 4 bases, J lost 5 bases, and 22 bases stayed unmatched. CDR3 length: 20 residues. The CDR3 nucleotides read TGTGCCAGCAGTTCCTATTGGACAGGGCTTATTGAGGCTAGCAACAATGAGCAGTTCTTC. Residues: CASSSYWTGLIEASNNEQFF.

As for this clonotype: A single base separates this from a much larger clone, so it may be a read error. The missing conserved phenylalanine or tryptophan at the end of this CDR3 makes a read error likely. The chain joins TRBV6-2 or TRBV6-3 to TRBJ2-4; 7 nucleotides line up with TRBD1. With V trimmed by 2 bases and J by 0 bases, 22 bases remained unmatched. Per the germline V gene, CDR1 is MNHEY and CDR2 is SVGEGT. The CDR3 loop spans 22 amino acids. The chain's CDR3 is CASSYDTRTGPLLFLAKNIQYL. CDR3 DNA: TGTGCCAGCAGTTACGATACGCGGACAGGCCCACTCCTCTTCTTAGCCAAAAACATTCAGTACCTC.

This clonotype was seen ten or more times. As DNA, the CDR3 is TGTGCCAGCAGCCCCGTTGGGGGTAATGAAAAACTGTTTTTT. It specifies CASSPVGGNEKLFF. This rearrangement joins TRBV12-3 or TRBV12-4 to TRBJ1-4, with TRBD1 as a possible D gene (5 bases). V lost 6 bases and J lost 4, with 12 bases in between. CDR3 size: 14 residues.

This clonotype was seen at least ten times. The chain has TRBV19 and TRBJ2-7, with a tentative D call TRBD1 (5 bases). The CDR3 consists of 13 residues. The V gene's germline CDR1 is LNHDA and CDR2 SQIVND (reference sequence). Trimming removed 5 bases from V and 2 bases from J, with 10 bases in between. CDR3: CASSAQGTYEQYF. The CDR3 bases are TGTGCCAGTAGTGCGCAGGGAACCTACGAGCAGTACTTC.

There are many counts of this clonotype. This chain joins TRBV28 and TRBJ2-7; D is perhaps TRBD1 (7 bases). CDR1 is MDHEN, CDR2 SYDVKM, per germline. V gave up 7 bases and J gave up 3 bases, with 13 bases separating them. The CDR3 runs 13 residues. CDR3 residues: CASTRGTDYEQYF. The CDR3, as DNA: TGTGCCAGCACCCGGGGGACAGACTACGAGCAGTACTTC.

This clonotype was detected ten times or more. This sequence joins TRBV11-2 and TRBJ1-1; D not certain. This CDR3 comprises 12 residues. V was pared by 0 bases and J by 8 bases, with 7 bases between. Germline CDR1 SGHAT, CDR2 FQNNGV. CDR3 loop: CASSLDRSEAFF. In DNA, the CDR3 is TGTGCCAGCAGCTTAGATCGGTCGGAAGCTTTCTTT.

Many counts were recorded for this clonotype. Mismatch with germline at one junction end may stem from a read error. The chain uses TRBV28 and TRBJ2-5; TRBD2 agrees at 7 bases. The CDR3 contains 15 residues. Germline lookup yields CDR1 MDHEN and CDR2 SYDVKM. CDR3 protein: CASSLSGGSQETQYF. CDR3 nucleotide sequence: TGTGCCAGCAGCTTATCTGGCGGGAGCCAAGAGACCCAGTACTTC.

This clonotype was counted at least ten times. The chain has TRBV28 and TRBJ2-6, with D perhaps TRBD2 (5 bases). The V and J ends lost 7 bases and 5 bases respectively, with 12 bases between them. CDR1 and CDR2 (germline): MDHEN, SYDVKM. This CDR3 region has 14 residues. The CDR3, as DNA: TGTGCCAGCAACTCGGAGGCTAGGGCCAACGTCCTGACTTTC. Translated, it gives CASNSEARANVLTF.

This clonotype was found many times. The chain is built from TRBV24-1 and TRBJ1-2, with D possibly being TRBD1 (5 bases). CDR3 length: 15 residues. Trimming pared 5 bases from V and 4 bases from J, leaving 16 bases between. Per the germline V gene, CDR1 is KGHDR and CDR2 is SFDVKD. The CDR3 region is CATSGSDNIGYGYTF. CDR3 in DNA: TGTGCCACCAGTGGGTCGGACAATATTGGCTATGGCTACACCTTC.

This sequence joins TRBV15 and TRBJ2-5; the match to TRBD1 covers 12 bases. V lost 4 bases, J lost 5 bases, and 14 bases stayed unmatched. The CDR3 has 18 amino acids. The germline CDR1 and CDR2 sequences are LNHNV and YYDKDF (reference sequence). The CDR3 sequence is CATSTEIDRDRGQETQYF. CDR3 DNA sequence: TGTGCCACCAGCACAGAAATTGACCGGGACAGGGGGCAGGAGACCCAGTACTTC.

The rearrangement joins TRBV19 to TRBJ2-7; D gene ambiguous. The V and J ends lost 2 bases and 7 bases respectively, with 12 bases between them. The CDR3 is 13 residues long. The germline gives CDR1 LNHDA, CDR2 SQIVND (reference sequence). For the CDR3, the DNA is TGTGCCAGTAGTATACTTTCGAGTAAAGAGCAGTACTTC. This encodes CASSILSSKEQYF.

This clonotype was counted between two and nine times. A single base separates this from a much larger clone, so it may be a read error. V usage is TRBV11-2 and J usage is TRBJ1-2, with 7 bases that match TRBD1. V lost 0 bases to trimming and J lost 4 bases; unmatched junction nucleotides: 14. CDR1 and CDR2 from the germline V gene are SGHAT and FQNNGV. The CDR3 has 18 amino acids. CDR3 nucleotide sequence: TGTGCCAGCAGCTTAGAGAAGGAGGACAGGCTGCTGGGCTATGGCTACACCTTC. Its protein product is CASSLEKEDRLLGYGYTF.

This clonotype was counted many times. The V gene is TRBV30, the J gene TRBJ1-1; the D gene is possibly TRBD1 (5 bases). Germline V gene data show CDR1 as GTSNPN and CDR2 as SVGIG (reference sequence). This CDR3 is built from 13 residues. V was cut by 8 bases and J by 2 bases, with 15 bases left in between. CDR3 amino acids: CARGGDSNTEAFF. As DNA, the CDR3 is TGTGCCCGAGGTGGGGACTCAAACACTGAAGCTTTCTTT.

At least ten counts were recorded for this clonotype. Relative to the germline gene, one junction end is altered; a read error may explain this. The rearrangement links TRBV15 to TRBJ2-7, with 11 bases matching TRBD2. CDR1 and CDR2 (germline): LNHNV, YYDKDF (reference sequence). The CDR3 loop spans 13 amino acids. The CDR3 DNA follows: TGTGCCACCAGCAGAGAGGAGGGACTAGCGGCTATCTTC. This encodes CATSREEGLAAIF.

This clonotype showed up many times. The J gene is TRBJ2-2, the V gene TRBV12-3 or TRBV12-4; no reliable D call. Deletions cut 5 bases from V and 7 bases from J, with 5 bases between. The CDR3 totals 11 residues. The CDR3 reads CASSPVGELFF. As DNA, the CDR3 is TGTGCCAGCAGTCCTGTCGGGGAGCTGTTTTTT.

This clonotype was found many times. The chain combines TRBV20-1 with TRBJ2-5; 13 bases line up with TRBD2. The CDR3 contains 14 residues. The V segment lost 7 bases and the J segment 1 base; nucleotides outside the gene matches: 3. Looked up from germline, CDR1 is DFQATT and CDR2 is SNEGSKA (reference sequence). The CDR3 region is CSGGLAGAQETQYF. The CDR3 DNA reads TGCAGTGGAGGACTAGCGGGGGCCCAAGAGACCCAGTACTTC.

This clonotype was seen a few times. The chain recombines TRBV20-1 with TRBJ1-6, with D hard to call. CDR3 length equals 14 residues. Germline V gene sequence: CDR1 DFQATT, CDR2 SNEGSKA (reference sequence). The V end lost 7 bases, the J end lost 3 bases, and 13 bases lay between the germline ends. CDR3 in amino acids: CSGREEGYNSPLHF. The CDR3 nucleotides read TGCAGTGGGAGGGAGGAAGGCTATAATTCACCCCTCCACTTT.

This clonotype occurred many times. This rearrangement joins TRBV11-2 to TRBJ2-5; no clear D gene. Germline values: CDR1 SGHAT, CDR2 FQNNGV. The CDR3 has 14 residues. Trimming cost V 1 base and J 6 bases, with 12 bases left between them. In DNA, the CDR3 is TGTGCCAGCAGCTTAGTTATTGACGGTCAGACCCAGTACTTC. It specifies CASSLVIDGQTQYF.